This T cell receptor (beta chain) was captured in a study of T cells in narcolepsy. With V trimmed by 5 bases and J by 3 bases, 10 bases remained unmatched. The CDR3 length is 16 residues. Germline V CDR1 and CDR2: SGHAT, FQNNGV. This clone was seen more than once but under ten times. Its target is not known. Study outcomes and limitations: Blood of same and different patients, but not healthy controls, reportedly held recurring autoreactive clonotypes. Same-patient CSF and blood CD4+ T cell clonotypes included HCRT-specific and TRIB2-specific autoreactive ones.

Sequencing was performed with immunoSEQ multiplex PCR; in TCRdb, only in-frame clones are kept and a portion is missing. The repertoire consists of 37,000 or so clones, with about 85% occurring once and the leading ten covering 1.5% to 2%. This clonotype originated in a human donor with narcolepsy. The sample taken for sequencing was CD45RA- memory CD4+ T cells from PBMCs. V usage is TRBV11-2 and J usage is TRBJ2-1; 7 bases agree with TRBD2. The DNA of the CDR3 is TGTGCCAGCAGCCACTTGGGAGGGGATAGCTACAATGAGCAGTTCTTC. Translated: CASSHLGGDSYNEQFF.